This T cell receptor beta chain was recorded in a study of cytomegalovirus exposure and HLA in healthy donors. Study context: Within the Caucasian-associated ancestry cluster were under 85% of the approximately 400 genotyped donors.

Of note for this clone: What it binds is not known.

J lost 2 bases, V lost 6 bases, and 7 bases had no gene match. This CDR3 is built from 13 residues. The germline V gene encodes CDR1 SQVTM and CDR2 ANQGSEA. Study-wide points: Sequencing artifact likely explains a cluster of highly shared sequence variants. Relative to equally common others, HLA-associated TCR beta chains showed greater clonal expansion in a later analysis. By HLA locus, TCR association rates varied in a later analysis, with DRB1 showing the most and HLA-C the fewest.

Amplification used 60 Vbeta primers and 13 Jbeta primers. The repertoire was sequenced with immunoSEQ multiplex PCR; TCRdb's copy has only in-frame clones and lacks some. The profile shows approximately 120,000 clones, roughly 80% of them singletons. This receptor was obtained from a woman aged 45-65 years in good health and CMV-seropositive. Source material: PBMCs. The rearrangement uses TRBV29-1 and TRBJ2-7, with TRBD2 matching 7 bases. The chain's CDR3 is CSVGGEGAYEQYF. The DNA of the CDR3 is TGCAGCGTGGGGGGGGAGGGAGCCTACGAGCAGTACTTC.